These 30 T cell receptor beta chains came from one sample sequenced in a study of shared clonotypes between healthy human individuals. Generated by immunoSEQ multiplex PCR, the TCRdb table keeps only in-frame clones and is missing some. Of millions of clones in the sample, just over 90% were seen once. What was sequenced was naive CD4+ T cells sorted from blood. Subset specified: CD45RA+ positively selected. The receptors were sampled from a man between 18 and 29 years old in good health.

The rearrangement joins TRBV4-1 to TRBJ1-5, with D perhaps TRBD1 (6 bases). The CDR3 totals 14 residues. Germline V lookup: CDR1 MGHRA, CDR2 YSYEKL. V was shortened by 3 bases and J by 5 bases, with 11 bases between the two germline ends. The CDR3 coding sequence is TGCGCCAGCAGCCAGGGACATACCGATCAGCCCCAGCATTTT. It yields the protein CASSQGHTDQPQHF.

In regard to this clone: Other DNA sequences in this specimen translate into the identical CDR3. The rearrangement links TRBV18 to TRBJ1-1, with D uncertain. V was trimmed by 6 bases and J by 5 bases, leaving 13 bases between them. Germline V gene sequence: CDR1 KGHSH, CDR2 LQKENI. The length of the CDR3 is 13 residues. This chain's CDR3 is CASSPGRGTEAFF. The CDR3 DNA is TGTGCCAGCTCCCCAGGACGCGGAACTGAAGCTTTCTTT.

The chain uses TRBV2 and TRBJ1-6; 12 nucleotides agree with TRBD1. Germline CDR1 and CDR2: SNHLY and FYNNEI. The CDR3 totals 16 residues. Trimming took 5 bases from V and 10 from J; bases not matched to a gene: 9. Written as DNA, the CDR3 is TGTGCCAGCAGTCCCTCCGGGGACAGGGGGCTCTCACCCCTCCACTTT. Translating gives CASSPSGDRGLSPLHF.

This clone was counted once. CDR3 coding DNA: TGTGCCAGCAGCTTAGCCGGGGGAATTGTCGAAAAACTGTTTTTT. Residues: CASSLAGGIVEKLFF. This rearrangement joins TRBV7-6 to TRBJ1-4; D might be TRBD1 (5 bases). Germline CDR1 and CDR2: SGHVS and FNYEAQ. The V end was cut by 0 bases, the J end by 8 bases, with 13 bases between. The CDR3 runs to 15 residues.

The rearrangement links TRBV28 to TRBJ2-2; D unresolved. V shed 7 bases and J shed 3 bases, with 12 bases lying between them. From germline, CDR1 is MDHEN and CDR2 SYDVKM. The CDR3 contains 14 residues. The CDR3 sequence is CASTSRHYTGELFF. CDR3 DNA: TGTGCCAGCACTTCAAGGCATTACACCGGGGAGCTGTTTTTT.

The chain's CDR3 is CAISDAGDYGYTF. In nucleotides, the CDR3 is TGTGCCATCAGTGATGCAGGGGACTATGGCTACACCTTC. The chain employs TRBV10-3 and TRBJ1-2; tentatively, D is TRBD1 (6 bases). V gave up 3 bases and J gave up 3 bases, with 8 bases separating them. This CDR3 contains 13 residues. The germline V gene encodes CDR1 ENHRY and CDR2 SYGVKD.

J is TRBJ2-1 and V is TRBV9, with a tentative D call TRBD2 (5 bases). Germline CDR1 and CDR2: SGDLS and YYNGEE. Trimming took off 3 bases at V and 9 bases at J, with 28 bases between the two ends. The CDR3 runs 18 residues. In nucleotides, the CDR3 is TGTGCCAGCAGCGAGGATCCCCGGCCCAGAAAAACAGAGGGTGAGCAGTTCTTC. Protein: CASSEDPRPRKTEGEQFF. The full variable domain, rest sourced from reference TRBV9 and TRBJ2-1, is DSGVTQTPKHLITATGQRVTLRCSPRSGDLSVYWYQQSLDQGLQFLIQYYNGEERAKGNILERFSAQQFPDLHSELNLSSLELGDSALYFCASSEDPRPRKTEGEQFFGPGTRLTVL.

V usage is TRBV10-3 and J usage is TRBJ2-2; TRBD1 matches 11 bases. CDR1 is ENHRY and CDR2 is SYGVKD in the germline V gene. V lost 10 bases, J lost 1 base, and 5 bases stayed unmatched. This CDR3 has 15 residues. The CDR3 region has the DNA TGTGCCAGCACCGGGACAGGGGGGAACACCGGGGAGCTGTTTTTT. It translates to CASTGTGGNTGELFF.

This chain links TRBV30 with TRBJ2-6; 8 bases align to TRBD1. The V gene end was trimmed by 1 base and the J gene end by 15 bases; junction bases not matched to a gene: 8. Looked up from germline, CDR1 is GTSNPN and CDR2 is SVGIG (reference sequence). CDR3 length equals 13 residues. For the CDR3, the DNA is TGTGCCTGGAGTGCGGCAGGGGGCGCGGCCCTGACTTTC. This sequence encodes CAWSAAGGAALTF.

The rearrangement links TRBV28 to TRBJ2-7; a weak D match, TRBD1 (5 bases). Trimming stripped 6 bases from V and 3 bases from J, with 21 bases between. Germline V CDR1 and CDR2: MDHEN, SYDVKM. The CDR3 length is 16 residues. Written as DNA, the CDR3 is TGTGCCAGCAGCCCGGCTAGGGGCGCCGCGTTCTACGAGCAGTACTTC. It encodes CASSPARGAAFYEQYF. The variable domain in full, with the rest retrieved from reference TRBV28 and TRBJ2-7, is DVKVTQSSRYLVKRTGEKVFLECVQDMDHENMFWYRQDPGLGLRLIYFSYDVKMKEKGDIPEGYSVSREKKERFSLILESASTNQTSMYLCASSPARGAAFYEQYFGPGTRLTVT.

The chain couples TRBV4-1 to TRBJ2-5; no clear D gene. V lost 1 base to trimming and J lost 5 bases, with 8 bases between them. Germline V gene lookup returns CDR1 MGHRA and CDR2 YSYEKL. CDR3 length equals 13 residues. CDR3 amino acids: CASSQVVVETQYF. The DNA of the CDR3 is TGCGCCAGCAGCCAAGTTGTAGTGGAGACCCAGTACTTC.

This sequence joins TRBV6-1 and TRBJ2-1; D not resolved. The CDR3 is made up of 15 amino acids. V dropped 2 bases and J dropped 2 bases, with 10 bases sitting between them. Looked up from germline, CDR1 is MNHNS and CDR2 is SASEGT. For the CDR3, the DNA is TGTGCCAGCAGTGAAATGGGCGGAGCCTACAATGAGCAGTTCTTC. Its translation is CASSEMGGAYNEQFF.

The rearrangement joins TRBV28 to TRBJ1-2; D is undetermined. The V gene's germline CDR1 is MDHEN and CDR2 SYDVKM. V dropped 3 bases and J dropped 2 bases, with 7 bases sitting between them. The CDR3 is 13 amino acids. DNA of the CDR3: TGTGCCAGCAGTTTCTCCCAGAACTATGGCTACACCTTC. Protein sequence: CASSFSQNYGYTF.

This clone was seen a single time. The J gene is TRBJ2-2, the V gene TRBV19; weak D call: TRBD2 (7 bases). CDR1 is LNHDA, CDR2 SQIVND, per germline (reference sequence). V dropped 3 bases and J dropped 6 bases, with 11 bases sitting between them. This CDR3 has 14 residues. CDR3 sequence reads: CASSIQGRAGELFF. Here the CDR3 DNA reads TGTGCCAGTAGTATTCAGGGGAGGGCCGGGGAGCTGTTTTTT.

J is TRBJ1-2 and V is TRBV18, with D unclear. Germline loops: CDR1 KGHSH, CDR2 LQKENI. Trimming took 0 bases from V and 7 from J, leaving 9 bases between them. CDR3 size: 13 residues. The chain's CDR3 is CASSPPSGVGYTF. CDR3 bases: TGTGCCAGCTCACCACCCAGCGGAGTTGGCTACACCTTC. The variable domain in full, with the rest retrieved from reference TRBV18 and TRBJ1-2, is NAGVMQNPRHLVRRRGQEARLRCSPMKGHSHVYWYRQLPEEGLKFMVYLQKENIIDESGMPKERFSAEFPKEGPSILRIQQVVRGDSAAYFCASSPPSGVGYTFGSGTRLTVV.

Remarks on this clone: At the DNA level, this CDR3 is encoded by other sequences in the same sample as well. The J gene is TRBJ1-2, the V gene TRBV7-9, with 9 bases fitting TRBD1. Losses at the gene ends were 6 bases for V and 4 bases for J; bases not matched to a gene: 6. Germline V gene sequence: CDR1 SEHNR, CDR2 FQNEAQ (reference sequence). The length of the CDR3 is 14 residues. The DNA of the CDR3 is TGTGCCAGCAGTCGGGGACAGGGAGGCTATGGCTACACCTTC. Its translation is CASSRGQGGYGYTF.

V is TRBV5-4 and J is TRBJ1-4; D is undetermined. The CDR3 length is 14 residues. Trimming left V 4 bases short and J 6 bases short, with 13 bases between. The germline gives CDR1 SGHNT, CDR2 YYREEE (reference sequence). The CDR3 bases are TGTGCCAGCAGCGACGTAGGGAGGGATGAAAAACTGTTTTTT. Translation: CASSDVGRDEKLFF.

The gene calls are TRBV5-1 and TRBJ2-3; 7 bases match TRBD2. CDR3 length: 14 residues. V was clipped by 4 bases and J by 4 bases; unmatched bases: 6. Germline CDR1 is SGHRS and CDR2 is YFSETQ. CDR3 in amino acids: CASSPGGTSDTQYF. In DNA form, the CDR3 reads TGCGCCAGCAGCCCCGGGGGGACCTCAGATACGCAGTATTTT. Full variable domain (missing parts from reference TRBV5-1 and TRBJ2-3): KAGVTQTPRYLIKTRGQQVTLSCSPISGHRSVSWYQQTPGQGLQFLFEYFSETQRNKGNFPGRFSGRQFSNSRSEMNVSTLELGDSALYLCASSPGGTSDTQYFGPGTRLTVL.

A word on this clone: This specimen includes other DNA sequences encoding the same CDR3. The chain links TRBV2 to TRBJ2-7; D is unclear. Per germline, CDR1 SNHLY and CDR2 FYNNEI. Between the trimmed V and J ends, which lost 3 bases and 1 base, there was a span of 4 bases. CDR3 length: 12 residues. The CDR3 nucleotides read TGTGCCAGCAGTGAGAGGTCCTACGAGCAGTACTTC. This translates into CASSERSYEQYF. The variable domain in full, with the rest retrieved from reference TRBV2 and TRBJ2-7, is EPEVTQTPSHQVTQMGQEVILRCVPISNHLYFYWYRQILGQKVEFLVSFYNNEISEKSEIFDDQFSVERPDGSNFTLKIRSTKLEDSAMYFCASSERSYEQYFGPGTRLTVT.

The chain is built from TRBV7-2 and TRBJ2-1, with TRBD2 identical over 9 bases. Germline CDR1 is SGHTA and CDR2 is FQGNSA. The ends lost 5 bases at V and 2 bases at J; junction bases unmatched: 4. The CDR3 is made up of 15 amino acids. The chain's CDR3 is CASSGGRGAYNEQFF. Here the CDR3 DNA reads TGTGCCAGCAGCGGCGGGAGGGGCGCCTACAATGAGCAGTTCTTC. Looking up the rest from reference TRBV7-2 and TRBJ2-1 gives the full variable domain: GAGVSQSPSNKVTEKGKDVELRCDPISGHTALYWYRQSLGQGLEFLIYFQGNSAPDKSGLPSDRFSAERTGGSVSTLTIQRTQQEDSAVYLCASSGGRGAYNEQFFGPGTRLTVL.

This clone was counted a single time. CDR3 nucleotide sequence: TGTGCCAGCAGTGATAGAGTGGGATACGAGCAGTACTTC. Translation: CASSDRVGYEQYF. The J gene is TRBJ2-7, the V gene TRBV6-1; D remains unclear. Germline CDR1 is MNHNS and CDR2 is SASEGT. Trimming pared 3 bases from V and 4 bases from J, leaving 10 bases between. The CDR3 spans 13 residues.

Worth noting for this clone: The same CDR3 also results from other DNA sequences found in this sample. The V call is TRBV19, the J call TRBJ2-2; 8 positions match TRBD1. The V segment lost 9 bases and the J segment 0 bases; nucleotides outside the gene matches: 3. Germline values: CDR1 LNHDA, CDR2 SQIVND (reference sequence). The CDR3 length is 14 residues. In DNA form, the CDR3 reads TGTGCCAGCAAGACAGGGGCGAACACCGGGGAGCTGTTTTTT. This encodes CASKTGANTGELFF.

The chain couples TRBV2 to TRBJ1-1; D is possibly TRBD1 (5 bases). CDR1 and CDR2 from the germline V gene are SNHLY and FYNNEI. V was pared by 3 bases and J by 5 bases, with 10 bases between. This CDR3 is built from 13 residues. In DNA, the CDR3 is TGTGCCAGCAGTGACCAGGGCGGGACTGAAGCTTTCTTT. Translation: CASSDQGGTEAFF. Full variable domain (remainder filled in from reference TRBV2 and TRBJ1-1): EPEVTQTPSHQVTQMGQEVILRCVPISNHLYFYWYRQILGQKVEFLVSFYNNEISEKSEIFDDQFSVERPDGSNFTLKIRSTKLEDSAMYFCASSDQGGTEAFFGQGTRLTVV.

The chain has TRBV7-6 and TRBJ2-3; a possible D gene is TRBD2 (6 bases). The CDR3 has 13 amino acids. Trimming left V 6 bases short and J 6 bases short, with 13 bases between. Germline V gives CDR1 SGHVS, CDR2 FNYEAQ. Here the CDR3 reads CASRRTITDTQYF. The CDR3 DNA follows: TGTGCCAGCAGGAGGACTATCACGGATACGCAGTATTTT. Complete variable domain (other parts from reference TRBV7-6 and TRBJ2-3): GAGVSQSPRYKVTKRGQDVALRCDPISGHVSLYWYRQALGQGPEFLTYFNYEAQQDKSGLPNDRFSAERPEGSISTLTIQRTEQRDSAMYRCASRRTITDTQYFGPGTRLTVL.

This chain joins TRBV5-1 and TRBJ2-7; weak D call: TRBD1 (5 bases). Germline V CDR1 and CDR2: SGHRS, YFSETQ. The CDR3 length is 14 residues. V gave up 4 bases and J gave up 5 bases, with 16 bases separating them. The CDR3 is CASSLDKALHEQYF. The DNA for the CDR3 is TGCGCCAGCAGCCTGGACAAAGCCCTCCACGAGCAGTACTTC.

J is TRBJ1-3 and V is TRBV7-2; D is unclear. The CDR3 is made up of 15 amino acids. Per the germline V gene, CDR1 is SGHTA and CDR2 is FQGNSA. The V end was cut by 5 bases, the J end by 4 bases, with 15 bases between. The CDR3 nucleotides are TGTGCCAGCAGCGTTGAGGCCCTGGCGGGAAACACCATATATTTT. Translation: CASSVEALAGNTIYF.

Comment on this clone: At one end the junction does not follow the germline gene, possibly because of a read error. The chain carries TRBV7-7 and TRBJ1-5; 10 bases line up with TRBD1. The CDR3 is 18 amino acids. From germline, CDR1 is SSHAT and CDR2 FNYEAQ (reference sequence). CDR3 DNA sequence: TGTGCTAGCAGCCCCGTGGACAGGGGGGGGACTACAAGCCAGCCCCAGCATTTT. It encodes CASSPVDRGGTTSQPQHF.

In its sample, this clone was seen once. The rearrangement links TRBV15 to TRBJ1-4; possibly TRBD1 for D (5 bases). In germline, CDR1 is LNHNV, CDR2 YYDKDF (reference sequence). This CDR3 spans 18 amino acids. V dropped 0 bases and J dropped 0 bases, with 14 bases sitting between them. CDR3 in amino acids: CATSRDLQGLSTNEKLFF. CDR3 in DNA: TGTGCCACCAGCAGAGATCTGCAGGGACTTTCAACTAATGAAAAACTGTTTTTT.

For the CDR3, the DNA is TGTGCCAGCAGCTTGGAGGGACGAGACACCATATATTTT. Residues: CASSLEGRDTIYF. V and J are TRBV5-8 and TRBJ1-3; weak D call: TRBD1 (5 bases). The CDR3 covers 13 residues. The germline V gene has CDR1 SGHTS and CDR2 YDEGEE. Trimming removed 0 bases from V and 8 bases from J, with 9 bases in between.

The chain links TRBV9 to TRBJ2-3, with TRBD1 matching 9 bases. The CDR3 loop spans 14 amino acids. The germline gives CDR1 SGDLS, CDR2 YYNGEE. J lost 1 base, V lost 3 bases, and 0 bases had no gene match. CDR3 in amino acids: CASSGTGGTDTQYF. The DNA of the CDR3 is TGTGCCAGCAGCGGGACAGGGGGCACAGATACGCAGTATTTT. Full variable domain (outside the CDR3, taken from reference TRBV9 and TRBJ2-3): DSGVTQTPKHLITATGQRVTLRCSPRSGDLSVYWYQQSLDQGLQFLIQYYNGEERAKGNILERFSAQQFPDLHSELNLSSLELGDSALYFCASSGTGGTDTQYFGPGTRLTVL.